This T cell receptor beta chain was sequenced in a study of T-cell memory formation after mild COVID-19. Study observations and caveats: CD4/CD8 balance held among clones contracting day 15 to 85, and later expanders leaned CD4+.

The V end was cut by 0 bases, the J end by 0 bases, with 14 bases between. The V gene's germline CDR1 is DFQATT and CDR2 SNEGSKA (reference sequence). The CDR3 consists of 16 residues. Details on this clonotype: Its antigen remains unknown.

TCRdb passed the 5' RACE reads through MiXCR, listing each CDR3 protein once. The sample holds a few hundred thousand distinct CDR3 sequences, approximately 14% seen once. V usage is TRBV20-1 and J usage is TRBJ1-2, with D perhaps matching TRBD1 (6 bases). The sequence came from a young man who had mild COVID-19 (a few samples of this study predate the infection). Cell type and time point are not known. The sequencing sample was made of PBMCs or a T cell subset sorted from them (not recorded which). CDR3 region: CSARDHRDTSNYGYTF. The CDR3 DNA reads TGCAGTGCTAGAGATCACAGGGACACATCTAACTATGGCTACACCTTC.